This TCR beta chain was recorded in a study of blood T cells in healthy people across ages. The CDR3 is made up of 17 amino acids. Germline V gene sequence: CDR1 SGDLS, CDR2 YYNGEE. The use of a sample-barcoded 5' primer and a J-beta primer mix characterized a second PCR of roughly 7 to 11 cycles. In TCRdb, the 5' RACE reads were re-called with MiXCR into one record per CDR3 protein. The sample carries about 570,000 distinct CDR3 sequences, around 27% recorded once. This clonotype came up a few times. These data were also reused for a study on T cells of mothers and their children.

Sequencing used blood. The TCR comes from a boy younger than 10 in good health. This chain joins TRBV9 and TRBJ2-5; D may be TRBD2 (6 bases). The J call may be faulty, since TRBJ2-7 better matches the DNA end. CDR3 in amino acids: CASSVRDSGGLTDEQYF. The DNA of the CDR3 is TGTGCCAGCAGCGTGAGGGACTCCGGGGGTCTTACTGACGAGCAGTACTTC.